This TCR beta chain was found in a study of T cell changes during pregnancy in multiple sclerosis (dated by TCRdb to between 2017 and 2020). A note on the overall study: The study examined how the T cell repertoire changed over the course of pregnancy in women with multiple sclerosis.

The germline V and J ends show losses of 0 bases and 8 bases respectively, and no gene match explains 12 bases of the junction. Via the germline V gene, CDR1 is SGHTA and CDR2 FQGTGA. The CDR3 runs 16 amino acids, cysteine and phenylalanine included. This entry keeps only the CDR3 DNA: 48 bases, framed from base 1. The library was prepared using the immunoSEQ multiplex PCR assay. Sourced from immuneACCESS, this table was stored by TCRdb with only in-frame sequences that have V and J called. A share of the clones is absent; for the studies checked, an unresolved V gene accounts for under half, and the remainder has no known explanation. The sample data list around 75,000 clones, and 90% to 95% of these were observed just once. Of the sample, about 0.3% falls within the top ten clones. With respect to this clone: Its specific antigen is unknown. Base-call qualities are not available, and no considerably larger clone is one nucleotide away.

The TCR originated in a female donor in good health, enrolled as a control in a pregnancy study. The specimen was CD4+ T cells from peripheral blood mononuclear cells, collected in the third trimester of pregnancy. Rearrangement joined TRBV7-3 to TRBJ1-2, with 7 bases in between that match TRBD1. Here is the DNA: TGTGCCAGCAGCTTAACGGCCTACGGGACAGTTGGGGGCTACACCTTC. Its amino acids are CASSLTAYGTVGGYTF.